The 27 T cell receptor beta chains below all came from one sample that was sequenced in a study of blood T cell repertoires in COVID-19. TCRdb's copy holds only in-frame clones and misses some; the assay was immunoSEQ multiplex PCR. This sample has about 200,000 clones, with approximately 86% found just once. The source material was peripheral blood. The source is a man aged 55-75 years with acute or convalescent COVID-19.

The V and J genes are TRBV3-1 (or the pseudogene TRBV3-2) and TRBJ1-1, with D maybe TRBD1 (5 bases). V lost 4 bases and J 2 bases, leaving 8 bases between the germline ends. The CDR3 runs to 13 residues. Germline CDR1 LGHDT, CDR2 YNNKEL (reference sequence). CDR3 in amino acids: CASSPRTNTEAFF. In DNA, the CDR3 is TGTGCCAGCAGCCCCCGGACAAACACTGAAGCTTTCTTT.

This clone was recorded once. V usage is TRBV14 and J usage is TRBJ2-5, with 12 bases that match TRBD1. V was clipped by 4 bases and J by 2 bases; unmatched bases: 2. The CDR3 totals 15 residues. Germline CDR1 and CDR2: SGHDN and FVKESK. The CDR3: CASSRDRGPQETQYF. The CDR3 region has the DNA TGTGCCAGCAGCCGGGACAGGGGGCCTCAAGAGACCCAGTACTTC. The variable domain in full, completed from reference TRBV14 and TRBJ2-5, reads EAGVTQFPSHSVIEKGQTVTLRCDPISGHDNLYWYRRVMGKEIKFLLHFVKESKQDESGMPNNRFLAERTGGTYSTLKVQPAELEDSGVYFCASSRDRGPQETQYFGPGTRLLVL.

The rearrangement links TRBV6-6 to TRBJ1-3; tentatively, D is TRBD1 (6 bases). CDR3 size: 12 residues. The germline V gene has CDR1 MNHNY and CDR2 SVGAGI (reference sequence). The CDR3 nucleotides are TGTGGGTCAGGGGATTCTGGAAACACCATATATTTT. This codes for CGSGDSGNTIYF.

The chain recombines TRBV7-2 with TRBJ1-1; D remains unclear. CDR3 length: 13 amino acids. Germline values: CDR1 SGHTA, CDR2 FQGNSA. Trimming cost V 0 bases and J 6 bases, with 8 bases left between them. The CDR3 is CASSLAAVAEAFF. The CDR3 bases are TGTGCCAGCAGCTTAGCGGCCGTGGCTGAAGCTTTCTTT.

This chain uses TRBV15 with TRBJ2-7, with D possibly matching TRBD1 (6 bases). CDR3 length equals 18 residues. V gave up 0 bases and J gave up 5 bases, with 23 bases separating them. CDR1 and CDR2 from the germline V gene are LNHNV and YYDKDF (reference sequence). CDR3 DNA sequence: TGTGCCACCAGCAGAGACCTCATCCCCCCGACAGGTGAGGACGAGCAGTACTTC. This sequence encodes CATSRDLIPPTGEDEQYF.

DNA for the CDR3: TGTGCCAGCAGCTACAGGGGGAAAGAGACCCAGTACTTC. Amino acids: CASSYRGKETQYF. The genes are TRBV11-1 and TRBJ2-5; 8 nucleotides line up with TRBD1. Germline loops: CDR1 SGHAT, CDR2 FQDESV (reference sequence). The V gene end was trimmed by 4 bases and the J gene end by 3 bases; junction bases not matched to a gene: 1. This CDR3 spans 13 amino acids.

The V gene is TRBV7-2, the J gene TRBJ1-5; D is uncertain. Germline V gene lookup returns CDR1 SGHTA and CDR2 FQGNSA. The CDR3 runs to 14 residues. Trimming stripped 5 bases from V and 10 bases from J, with 18 bases between. CDR3 nucleotide sequence: TGTGCCAGCAGCCCGGGCAGCCTCGGGAATCCCCAGCATTTT. This gives the protein CASSPGSLGNPQHF.

As to this clone: Other nucleotide sequences from this sample produce the same CDR3. The rearrangement uses TRBV12-3 or TRBV12-4 and TRBJ1-1; D ambiguous. CDR3 size: 13 residues. Trimming cost V 1 base and J 1 base, with 4 bases left between them. The CDR3 DNA reads TGTGCCAGCAGTTTAGGGCCGAACACTGAAGCTTTCTTT. Protein product: CASSLGPNTEAFF.

The chain has TRBV4-1 and TRBJ2-5; 7 bases fit TRBD1. The CDR3 length is 15 residues. Trimming cost V 4 bases and J 0 bases; bases outside gene matches: 5. CDR1 is MGHRA, CDR2 YSYEKL, per germline. Here the CDR3 reads CASSLRTGDQETQYF. As DNA, the CDR3 is TGCGCCAGCAGCCTTCGTACAGGGGACCAAGAGACCCAGTACTTC.

The chain has TRBV7-9 and TRBJ2-5; a weak D match, TRBD1 (6 bases). V was shortened by 0 bases and J by 1 base, with 9 bases between the two germline ends. Germline V gene data show CDR1 as SEHNR and CDR2 as FQNEAQ (reference sequence). The CDR3 totals 15 residues. The CDR3 DNA reads as TGTGCCAGCAGCTTAGCTTTGGGGGCCCAAGAGACCCAGTACTTC. It encodes CASSLALGAQETQYF.

The rearrangement links TRBV3-1 (or the pseudogene TRBV3-2) to TRBJ1-5; TRBD1 matches 8 bases. The CDR3 covers 19 residues. V was pared by 4 bases and J by 0 bases, with 14 bases of the junction left unmatched. CDR1 LGHDT and CDR2 YNNKEL come from the germline V gene (reference sequence). DNA of the CDR3: TGTGCCAGCAGCCGAGGCCGGGGACAGGCACCTTATAGCAATCAGCCCCAGCATTTT. It specifies CASSRGRGQAPYSNQPQHF.

This clone is a singleton in its sample. The genes are TRBV4-2 and TRBJ2-6, with 8 bases that match TRBD1. V trimming: 0 bases; J trimming: 4 bases; junction bases outside the gene matches: 8. CDR1 is LGHNA, CDR2 YNFKEQ, per germline. The length of the CDR3 is 18 residues. CDR3 DNA sequence: TGTGCCAGCAGCCAAGATGTCCAGGGGGCTGGCGGGGCCAACGTCCTGACTTTC. Protein sequence: CASSQDVQGAGGANVLTF.

The chain couples TRBV4-2 to TRBJ1-1, with D possibly TRBD1 on 6 matching bases. The CDR3 is made up of 16 amino acids. The germline gives CDR1 LGHNA, CDR2 YNFKEQ. The V gene lost 0 bases and the J gene lost 4 bases, with 15 bases spanning the gap. The CDR3 DNA reads as TGTGCCAGCAGCCAAGATTCGGCAGGGGCGGGCACTGAAGCTTTCTTT. It translates to CASSQDSAGAGTEAFF.

The V and J genes are TRBV29-1 and TRBJ1-5; 10 bases align to TRBD1. Germline V gene lookup returns CDR1 SQVTM and CDR2 ANQGSEA. Losses at the gene ends were 4 bases for V and 6 bases for J; bases not matched to a gene: 3. The CDR3 is 13 amino acids. In nucleotides, the CDR3 is TGCAGCGTTGGAGGGACAGGGGTTCAGCCCCAGCATTTT. This sequence encodes CSVGGTGVQPQHF.

This chain connects TRBV2 to TRBJ1-2; D not resolved. Per the germline V gene, CDR1 is SNHLY and CDR2 is FYNNEI. Trimming stripped 2 bases from V and 2 bases from J, with 6 bases between. The length of the CDR3 is 13 residues. The CDR3 protein is CASSESENYGYTF. Written as DNA, the CDR3 is TGTGCCAGCAGTGAAAGCGAGAACTATGGCTACACCTTC.

The sample holds a few counts of this clone. The chain couples TRBV6-5 to TRBJ2-3; 8 bases map to TRBD2. Germline V CDR1 and CDR2: MNHEY, SVGAGI. The length of the CDR3 is 15 residues. The V and J ends lost 6 bases and 4 bases, in that order; junction bases with no gene match: 9. The CDR3 here is CASRSVSGAADTQYF. The CDR3 DNA reads as TGTGCCAGCAGATCCGTTAGCGGGGCCGCAGATACGCAGTATTTT.

The rearrangement joins TRBV5-1 to TRBJ2-5; 12 bases line up with TRBD2. J gave up 4 bases and V 1 base, and 2 bases lay outside the gene matches. CDR3 size: 15 residues. The V gene's germline CDR1 is SGHRS and CDR2 YFSETQ. The CDR3 region is CASSLLTSGGETQYF. CDR3 in DNA: TGCGCCAGCAGCTTGTTGACTAGCGGGGGAGAGACCCAGTACTTC. Together with reference TRBV5-1 and TRBJ2-5, the CDR3 gives the full variable domain: KAGVTQTPRYLIKTRGQQVTLSCSPISGHRSVSWYQQTPGQGLQFLFEYFSETQRNKGNFPGRFSGRQFSNSRSEMNVSTLELGDSALYLCASSLLTSGGETQYFGPGTRLLVL.

The CDR3 coding sequence is TGTGCCAGCTCACGGGACAGGGGGCAATCCAATCAGCCCCAGCATTTT. This sequence encodes CASSRDRGQSNQPQHF. This chain joins TRBV18 and TRBJ1-5, with 12 bases that match TRBD1. Per the germline V gene, CDR1 is KGHSH and CDR2 is LQKENI. This CDR3 has 16 amino acids. The V and J ends lost 4 bases and 3 bases, in that order; junction bases with no gene match: 4.

V usage is TRBV7-9 and J usage is TRBJ1-1, with 8 bases fitting TRBD1. This CDR3 contains 15 residues. Germline V gene data show CDR1 as SEHNR and CDR2 as FQNEAQ (reference sequence). V was clipped by 5 bases and J by 0 bases; unmatched bases: 5. DNA for the CDR3: TGTGCCAGCAGCCCCTCACAGGGGGTGAACACTGAAGCTTTCTTT. It encodes CASSPSQGVNTEAFF.

The table lists this clone with a count of one. This chain uses TRBV5-1 with TRBJ2-2; 8 nucleotides align to TRBD1. V shed 4 bases, J shed 6 bases, and the junction held 8 bases outside the gene matches. CDR3 size: 15 residues. CDR1 and CDR2 from the germline V gene are SGHRS and YFSETQ. This CDR3 reads CASSAGQVGAGELFF. CDR3 nucleotide sequence: TGCGCCAGCAGCGCGGGACAGGTCGGCGCCGGGGAGCTGTTTTTT. The whole variable domain, filled in from reference TRBV5-1 and TRBJ2-2, reads KAGVTQTPRYLIKTRGQQVTLSCSPISGHRSVSWYQQTPGQGLQFLFEYFSETQRNKGNFPGRFSGRQFSNSRSEMNVSTLELGDSALYLCASSAGQVGAGELFFGEGSRLTVL.

The chain carries TRBV5-1 and TRBJ2-5, with 10 bases aligning to TRBD1. Unmatched junction bases numbered 5, after V lost 3 bases and J lost 9 bases. Per the germline V gene, CDR1 is SGHRS and CDR2 is YFSETQ. This CDR3 is built from 13 residues. The CDR3 reads CASSWGTGEAQYF. For the CDR3, the DNA is TGCGCCAGCAGCTGGGGGACAGGGGAGGCCCAGTACTTC.

V is TRBV5-8 and J is TRBJ2-3; possibly TRBD2 for D (5 bases). This CDR3 is built from 14 residues. The germline CDR1 and CDR2 sequences are SGHTS and YDEGEE. Trimming pared 4 bases from V and 1 base from J, leaving 10 bases between. The CDR3 nucleotides are TGTGCCAGCAGCCTCCGGGATCGCACAGATACGCAGTATTTT. It codes for CASSLRDRTDTQYF.

The chain is built from TRBV28 and TRBJ1-1, with D perhaps TRBD1 (6 bases). CDR1 is MDHEN, CDR2 SYDVKM, per germline. This CDR3 region has 16 residues. The V end was cut by 10 bases, the J end by 1 base, with 22 bases between. DNA for the CDR3: TGTGCCACCAGGGGCCGCGTGGGGAGGGGGAACACTGAAGCTTTCTTT. This codes for CATRGRVGRGNTEAFF.

This sequence joins TRBV5-1 and TRBJ1-1; maybe TRBD1 (5 bases). The CDR3 consists of 14 residues. The germline V gene has CDR1 SGHRS and CDR2 YFSETQ. V was cut by 4 bases and J by 1 base, with 11 bases left in between. The CDR3 bases are TGCGCCAGCAGCCTCGACAGCCGGAACACTGAAGCTTTCTTT. Its translation: CASSLDSRNTEAFF.

The gene calls are TRBV7-2 and TRBJ1-5, with 8 bases aligning to TRBD1. CDR1 SGHTA and CDR2 FQGNSA come from the germline V gene. The V and J ends lost 4 bases and 7 bases, in that order; junction bases with no gene match: 12. CDR3 length: 16 residues. The CDR3 DNA reads TGTGCCAGCAGCTACCCAGACAGGGGACGAGGGCAGCCCCAGCATTTT. Translation gives CASSYPDRGRGQPQHF.

The chain employs TRBV3-1 (or the pseudogene TRBV3-2) and TRBJ2-4; D perhaps matches TRBD1 (6 bases). The germline V and J ends were trimmed by 2 bases and 3 bases, with 11 bases remaining between them. Germline assignment: CDR1 LGHDT and CDR2 YNNKEL (reference sequence). CDR3 length: 15 amino acids. CDR3 coding DNA: TGTGCCAGCAGCCAAACGACAGGTTACAAAAACATTCAGTACTTC. Amino acid sequence: CASSQTTGYKNIQYF.

CDR3 loop: CASSSGRYAAYEQYF. The CDR3, as DNA: TGTGCCAGCAGTTCCGGGAGATATGCGGCCTACGAGCAGTACTTC. The chain recombines TRBV6-2 or TRBV6-3 with TRBJ2-7, with D possibly TRBD2 on 6 matching bases. The CDR3 loop spans 15 amino acids. V was cut by 4 bases and J by 2 bases, with 15 bases left in between. In germline, CDR1 is MNHEY, CDR2 SVGEGT.